The entry below gives a single TCR beta chain sequence along with its context. This specimen comes from a study of blood T cell repertoires in COVID-19. In the source study's methods: Estimation of nucleated cell counts was performed using reference gene primer amplification. The method was immunoSEQ multiplex PCR; TCRdb's version includes in-frame clones alone and lacks a portion of them. V, J and clone size reflect that table, while D and trimming were determined from the DNA. The repertoire holds 200,000 to 300,000 clones, with 70% to 90% as singletons. The CDR3 sequence is 15 residues long. Germline V lookup: CDR1 MGHRA, CDR2 YSYEKL. Trimming removed 0 bases from V and 9 bases from J; junction bases left unmatched: 5. Membership in each cohort depended on participant-reported clinical history.

The sample was PBMCs or T cells enriched from blood (not recorded which). The V and J genes are TRBV4-1 and TRBJ2-1; 10 nucleotides match TRBD2. The TCR comes from a woman aged 40 to 50 with acute COVID-19. The CDR3 here is CASSQDPSGSVEQFF. The CDR3 coding sequence is TGCGCCAGCAGCCAAGATCCTAGCGGGAGTGTTGAGCAGTTCTTC.